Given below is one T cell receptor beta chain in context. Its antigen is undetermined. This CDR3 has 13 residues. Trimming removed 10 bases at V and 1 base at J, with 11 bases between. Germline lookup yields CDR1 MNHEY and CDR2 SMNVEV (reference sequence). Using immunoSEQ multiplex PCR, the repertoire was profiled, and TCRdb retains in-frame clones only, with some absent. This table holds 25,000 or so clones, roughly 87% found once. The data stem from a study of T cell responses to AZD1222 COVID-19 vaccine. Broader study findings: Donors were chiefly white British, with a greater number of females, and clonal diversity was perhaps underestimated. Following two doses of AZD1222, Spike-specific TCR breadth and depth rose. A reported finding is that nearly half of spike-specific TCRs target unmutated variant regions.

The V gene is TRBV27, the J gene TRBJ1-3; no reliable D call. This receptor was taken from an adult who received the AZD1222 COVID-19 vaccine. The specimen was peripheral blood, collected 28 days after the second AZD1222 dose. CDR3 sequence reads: CATSSGSGNTIYF. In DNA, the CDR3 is TGTGCCACCTCGTCGGGTTCTGGAAACACCATATATTTT.